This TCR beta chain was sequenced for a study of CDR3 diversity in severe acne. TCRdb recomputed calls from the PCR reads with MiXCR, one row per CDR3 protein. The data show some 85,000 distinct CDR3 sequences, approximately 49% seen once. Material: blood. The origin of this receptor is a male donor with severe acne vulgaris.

CDR3 bases: TGTGCCAGCAGCTTAGTAGCGGGAGGATTCGAGCAGTACTTC. Residues: CASSLVAGGFEQYF. The V gene is TRBV7-2, the J gene TRBJ2-7, with 10 bases fitting TRBD2. The CDR3 spans 14 residues. Per germline, CDR1 SGHTA and CDR2 FQGNSA. V dropped 1 base and J dropped 6; count of bases not matched to a gene: 3.